Listed below are T cell receptor beta chains from one sample, sequenced in a study of spatial heterogeneity in lung cancer. TCRdb called the 5' RACE reads again in MiXCR, with one record for every CDR3 protein. The sample shows tens of thousands of distinct CDR3 sequences, approximately 21% of them seen only once. The source material was PBMCs, sampled at surgery. The receptor set was obtained from a male donor with early-stage non-small cell lung cancer. The CDR3 runs from the conserved cysteine through the conserved F or W. Each record gives: J gene, D gene, V gene, clone size, CDR3 DNA, CDR3 protein. A D gene is named only where the DNA matches it firmly. Clone size is given for some rows only: seen once, a few or many times, or a class if the clone is expanded.

>TRBJ1-2|-|TRBV7-9|few
TGTGCCAGCAACCACGGGGGGCCCGGCTATGGCTACACCTTC
CASNHGGPGYGYTF
>TRBJ2-7|-|TRBV29-1|many
TGCAGCGTTAAAATGGGGCCCTACGAGCAGTACTTC
CSVKMGPYEQYF
>TRBJ2-6|-|TRBV5-4|-
TGTGCCAGCAGCGGGGTGGCAGCCTTCCCCGGGGCCAACGTCCTGACTTTC
CASSGVAAFPGANVLTF
>TRBJ1-1|-|TRBV7-6|many
TGTGCCAGCAGCTTAGCCAGGGCCACTGAAGCTTTCTTT
CASSLARATEAFF
>TRBJ1-3|-|TRBV27|few
TGTGCCAGCAGTTTATCGGGACGGCTTGGTCTCAGAAACACCATATATTTT
CASSLSGRLGLRNTIYF
>TRBJ1-2|-|TRBV5-1|few
TGCGCCAGCAGCTTGGCGGGGAATGGCTACACCTTC
CASSLAGNGYTF
>TRBJ2-3|-|TRBV11-2|few
TGTGCCATCGGGGGCAACCTCGAGGATACGCAGTATTTT
CAIGGNLEDTQYF
>TRBJ2-7|-|TRBV7-8|-
TGTGCCAGCAGCACCGCTGAGGGAGAGCAGTACTTC
CASSTAEGEQYF
>TRBJ1-4|-|TRBV14|-
TGTGCCAGCAGCCAAGTGGTAGGGGTTGGTGAAAAACTGTTTTTT
CASSQVVGVGEKLFF
>TRBJ2-1|-|TRBV7-2|few
TGTGCCAGCAGCTTATTCCGGGGGGCGGACAATGAGCAGTTCTTC
CASSLFRGADNEQFF
>TRBJ2-1|TRBD2|TRBV28|-
TGTGCCAGCACCCTAGCGGGAGGGCCCCACAATGAGCAGTTCTTC
CASTLAGGPHNEQFF
>TRBJ1-1|-|TRBV25-1|few
TGTGCCAGCAGTGTTTCAGGGAACACTGAAGCTTTCTTT
CASSVSGNTEAFF
>TRBJ1-5|-|TRBV20-1|few
TGCAGTGCTAGCGTCTTCAGTCGGCAGGGCAATCAGCCCCAGCATTTT
CSASVFSRQGNQPQHF
>TRBJ1-4|-|TRBV6-1|-
TGTGCCAGCCGACTCTCTACAGGCGCTAATGAAAAACTGTTTTTT
CASRLSTGANEKLFF
>TRBJ2-1|-|TRBV7-9|-
TGTGCCAGCAGCAACAGGGACTACGAGCAGTTCTTC
CASSNRDYEQFF
>TRBJ2-3|-|TRBV28|-
TGTGCCAGCAGTTTAACTGGGGTGGCCCCAGATACGCAGTATTTT
CASSLTGVAPDTQYF
>TRBJ2-5|TRBD1|TRBV7-6|medium-sized
TGTGCCAGCAGCTCCAGGGACAGCCAAGAGACCCAGTACTTC
CASSSRDSQETQYF
>TRBJ2-7|TRBD1|TRBV7-2|few
TGTGCCAGCAGCTTAGCTACAGGGGGCGAGCAGTACTTC
CASSLATGGEQYF
>TRBJ2-7|TRBD2|TRBV28|many
TGTGCCAGCAGACTTCATAGCGGGAGGTACGAGCAGTACTTC
CASRLHSGRYEQYF
>TRBJ1-2|-|TRBV6-4|-
TGTGCCAGCAGCAGCACCGGACGGTTGTACACCTTC
CASSSTGRLYTF
>TRBJ2-1|-|TRBV7-2|-
TGTGCCAGCAGCTTCTGGATAAATGAGCAGTTCTTC
CASSFWINEQFF
>TRBJ2-4|-|TRBV5-1|few
TGCGCCAGCAGTCCCGGACAGTTAGCCAAAAACATTCAGTACTTC
CASSPGQLAKNIQYF
>TRBJ2-7|-|TRBV7-9|many
TGTGCCAGCAGCTCGCGGCGGGATCCCTCCTACGAGCAGTACTTC
CASSSRRDPSYEQYF
>TRBJ2-5|-|TRBV5-1|-
TGCGCCAGCAATCCCTCTACGACGGAGACCCAGTACTTC
CASNPSTTETQYF
>TRBJ1-1|TRBD1|TRBV7-2|many
TGTGCCAGCAGCTTACAGGGGGCCAACACTGAAGCTTTCTTT
CASSLQGANTEAFF
>TRBJ1-1|-|TRBV20-1|few
TGCAGTGCTAGGCCCTTTAGGCCAGTGAACACTGAAGCTTTCTTT
CSARPFRPVNTEAFF
>TRBJ1-5|TRBD1|TRBV19|-
TGTGCCAGTAGTGGGACAGGGGGAGGTCAGCCCCAGCATTTT
CASSGTGGGQPQHF
>TRBJ1-5|-|TRBV29-1|many
TGCAGCGTTGAATTTGTGCAGGGTCAGCCCCAGCATTTT
CSVEFVQGQPQHF
>TRBJ1-1|-|TRBV12-3/TRBV12-4|-
TGTGCCAGCAGTTTAGAACGGCGTGAAGCTTTCTTT
CASSLERREAFF
>TRBJ2-3|TRBD2|TRBV24-1|few
TGTGCCACCAGTGATCCTGGGACTAGCGGCACAGATACGCAGTATTTT
CATSDPGTSGTDTQYF
>TRBJ1-1|-|TRBV18|many
TGTGCCAGCTCACCAAAGAGCTCGGCAGACAACACTGAAGCTTTCTTT
CASSPKSSADNTEAFF
>TRBJ2-3|-|TRBV11-3|-
TGTGCCAGCAGCTTTGTCAGAACCACAGATACGCAGTATTTT
CASSFVRTTDTQYF
>TRBJ1-3|TRBD1|TRBV3-1|-
TGTGCCAGCAGCCGAACAGGGGCAGGAGGAAACACCATATATTTT
CASSRTGAGGNTIYF
>TRBJ1-4|TRBD1|TRBV5-8|few
TGTGCCAGCAGCTTGACAGGGGCGGCAAAACTGTTTTTT
CASSLTGAAKLFF
>TRBJ1-1|-|TRBV10-2|few
TGCGCCAGCCAGCTCGGGGTGGACACTGAAGCTTTCTTT
CASQLGVDTEAFF
>TRBJ2-1|TRBD2|TRBV20-1|-
TGCAGTGCTAGAGATCTCGGGCTAGCGGGGTACAATGAGCAGTTCTTC
CSARDLGLAGYNEQFF
>TRBJ1-5|-|TRBV19|-
TGTGCCAGTAGTATTGTGGGTACCAATCAGCCCCAGCTTTTT
CASSIVGTNQPQLF
>TRBJ2-7|-|TRBV21-1|few
TGTGCCAGCAGCAGCCGGACTTGCACCTCTGACGAGCAGTACTTC
CASSSRTCTSDEQYF
>TRBJ2-3|TRBD2|TRBV6-5|few
TGTGCCAGCAGATTAGCGGGAGGGTACACCCCAGATACGCAGTATTTT
CASRLAGGYTPDTQYF